This T cell receptor (beta chain) was retrieved from a study of cytomegalovirus exposure and HLA in healthy donors. Vbeta (60) and Jbeta (13) primers were used in the PCR. Using immunoSEQ multiplex PCR, the repertoire was profiled, and TCRdb retains in-frame clones only, with some absent. The sample totals 40,000 to 45,000 clones. What was sequenced was PBMCs. The TCR originated in a man aged 30 to 39 in good health and CMV-seronegative.

CDR3 DNA: TGCGCCAGCAGCCCATTACTAGGGGGAGTCTACGAGCAGTACTTC. This codes for CASSPLLGGVYEQYF. J is TRBJ2-7 and V is TRBV5-1; a weak D match, TRBD1 (6 bases). The CDR3 runs to 15 residues. Germline CDR1 reads SGHRS; CDR2 reads YFSETQ. V gave up 4 bases and J gave up 3 bases, with 17 bases separating them.